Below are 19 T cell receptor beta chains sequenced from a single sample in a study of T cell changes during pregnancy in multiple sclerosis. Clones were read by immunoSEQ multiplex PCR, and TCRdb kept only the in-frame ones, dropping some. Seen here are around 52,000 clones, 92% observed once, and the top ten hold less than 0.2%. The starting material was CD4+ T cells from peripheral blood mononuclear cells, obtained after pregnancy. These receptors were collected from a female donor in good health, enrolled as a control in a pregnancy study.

CDR3 region: CARGHGGASYGYTF. The CDR3 DNA reads as TGTGCCCGCGGTCATGGGGGGGCTTCCTATGGCTACACCTTC. J is TRBJ1-2 and V is TRBV30; a weak D match, TRBD1 (6 bases). CDR1 GTSNPN and CDR2 SVGIG come from the germline V gene (reference sequence). V lost 8 bases, J lost 4 bases, and 20 bases lay in between. This CDR3 has 14 residues.

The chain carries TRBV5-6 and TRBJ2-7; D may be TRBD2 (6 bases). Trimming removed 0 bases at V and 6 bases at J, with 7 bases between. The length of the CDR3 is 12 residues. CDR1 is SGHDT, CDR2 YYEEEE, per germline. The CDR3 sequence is CASSLAAGEQYF. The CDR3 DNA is TGTGCCAGCAGCTTGGCAGCGGGCGAGCAGTACTTC.

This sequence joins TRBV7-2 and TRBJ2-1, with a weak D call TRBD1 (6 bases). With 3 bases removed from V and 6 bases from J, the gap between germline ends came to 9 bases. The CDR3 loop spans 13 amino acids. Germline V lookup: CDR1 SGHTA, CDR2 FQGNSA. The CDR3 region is CASSLGHGNEQFF. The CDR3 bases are TGTGCCAGCAGCTTGGGACATGGCAATGAGCAGTTCTTC.

The DNA for the CDR3 is TGCGCCAGCAGCCAAGCACAGGGGGCTGGCTACGAGCAGTACTTC. Amino acid sequence: CASSQAQGAGYEQYF. This chain connects TRBV4-3 to TRBJ2-7, with 9 bases matching TRBD1. This CDR3 spans 15 amino acids. CDR1 is LGHNA and CDR2 is YSLEER in the germline V gene. V shed 1 base, J shed 3 bases, and the junction held 4 bases outside the gene matches.

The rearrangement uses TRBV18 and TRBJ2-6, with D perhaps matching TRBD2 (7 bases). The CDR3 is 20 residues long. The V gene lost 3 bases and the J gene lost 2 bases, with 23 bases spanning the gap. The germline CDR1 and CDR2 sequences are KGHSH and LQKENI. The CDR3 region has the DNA TGTGCCAGCTCACCCCGGTATCTACAGGGAGGGTTTCCTGGGGCCAACGTCCTGACTTTC. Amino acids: CASSPRYLQGGFPGANVLTF.

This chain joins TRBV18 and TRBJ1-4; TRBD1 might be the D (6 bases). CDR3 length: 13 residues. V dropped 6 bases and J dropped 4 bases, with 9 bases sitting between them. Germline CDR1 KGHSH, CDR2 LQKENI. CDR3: CASSLDSNEKLFF. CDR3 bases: TGTGCCAGCTCTTTGGACAGTAATGAAAAACTGTTTTTT.

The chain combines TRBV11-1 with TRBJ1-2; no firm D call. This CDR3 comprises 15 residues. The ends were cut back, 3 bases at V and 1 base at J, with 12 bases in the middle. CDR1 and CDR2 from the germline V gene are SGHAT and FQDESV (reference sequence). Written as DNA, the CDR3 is TGTGCCAGCAGCTTTGGGCAGAATGATAACTATGGCTACACCTTC. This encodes CASSFGQNDNYGYTF.

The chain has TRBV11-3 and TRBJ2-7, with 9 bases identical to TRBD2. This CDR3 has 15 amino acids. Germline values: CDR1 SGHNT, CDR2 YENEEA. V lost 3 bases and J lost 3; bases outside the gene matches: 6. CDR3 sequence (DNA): TGTGCCAGCAGCTTCGGTCTAGCGGGGCTCTACGAGCAGTACTTC. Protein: CASSFGLAGLYEQYF.

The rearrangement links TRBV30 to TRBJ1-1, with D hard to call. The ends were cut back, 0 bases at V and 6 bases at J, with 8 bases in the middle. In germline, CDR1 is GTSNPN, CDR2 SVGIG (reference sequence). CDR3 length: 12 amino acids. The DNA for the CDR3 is TGTGCCTGGAGTGTGGTTGGCTCTGAAGCTTTCTTT. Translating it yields CAWSVVGSEAFF.

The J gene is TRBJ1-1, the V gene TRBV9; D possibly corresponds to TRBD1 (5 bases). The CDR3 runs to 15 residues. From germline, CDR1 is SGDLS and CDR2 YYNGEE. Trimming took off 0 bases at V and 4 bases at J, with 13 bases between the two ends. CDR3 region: CASSVAQGGITEAFF. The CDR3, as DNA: TGTGCCAGCAGCGTAGCCCAGGGCGGGATCACTGAAGCTTTCTTT. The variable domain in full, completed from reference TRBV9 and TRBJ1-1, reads DSGVTQTPKHLITATGQRVTLRCSPRSGDLSVYWYQQSLDQGLQFLIQYYNGEERAKGNILERFSAQQFPDLHSELNLSSLELGDSALYFCASSVAQGGITEAFFGQGTRLTVV.

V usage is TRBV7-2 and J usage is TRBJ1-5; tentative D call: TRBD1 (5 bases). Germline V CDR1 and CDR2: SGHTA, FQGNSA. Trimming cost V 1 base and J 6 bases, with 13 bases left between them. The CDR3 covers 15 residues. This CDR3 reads CASSLEAGPVQPQHF. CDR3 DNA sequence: TGTGCCAGCAGCTTAGAAGCAGGGCCGGTTCAGCCCCAGCATTTT.

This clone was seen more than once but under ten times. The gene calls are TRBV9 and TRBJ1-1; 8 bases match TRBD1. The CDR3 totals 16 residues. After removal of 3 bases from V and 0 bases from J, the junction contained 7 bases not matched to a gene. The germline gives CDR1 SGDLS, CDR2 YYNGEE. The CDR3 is CASSGQGNWMNTEAFF. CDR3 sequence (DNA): TGTGCCAGCAGCGGACAGGGGAATTGGATGAACACTGAAGCTTTCTTT.

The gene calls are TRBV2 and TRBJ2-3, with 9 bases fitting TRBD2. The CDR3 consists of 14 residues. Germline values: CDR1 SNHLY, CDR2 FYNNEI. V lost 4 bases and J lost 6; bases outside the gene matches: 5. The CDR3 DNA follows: TGTGCCAGCAGTGCACGGCGGGGGGGGGATACGCAGTATTTT. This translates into CASSARRGGDTQYF.

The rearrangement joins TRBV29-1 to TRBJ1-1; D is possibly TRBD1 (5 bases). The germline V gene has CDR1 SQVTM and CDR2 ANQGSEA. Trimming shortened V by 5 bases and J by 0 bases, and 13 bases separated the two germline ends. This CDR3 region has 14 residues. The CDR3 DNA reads TGCAGCGTTCTCCCCGGGGGGGTGAACACTGAAGCTTTCTTT. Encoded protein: CSVLPGGVNTEAFF.

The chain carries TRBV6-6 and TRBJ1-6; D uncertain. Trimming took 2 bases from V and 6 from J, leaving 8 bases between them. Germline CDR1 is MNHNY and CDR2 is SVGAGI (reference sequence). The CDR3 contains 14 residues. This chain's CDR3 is CASSYQQINSPLHF. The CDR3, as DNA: TGTGCCAGCAGTTACCAACAGATTAATTCACCCCTCCACTTT.

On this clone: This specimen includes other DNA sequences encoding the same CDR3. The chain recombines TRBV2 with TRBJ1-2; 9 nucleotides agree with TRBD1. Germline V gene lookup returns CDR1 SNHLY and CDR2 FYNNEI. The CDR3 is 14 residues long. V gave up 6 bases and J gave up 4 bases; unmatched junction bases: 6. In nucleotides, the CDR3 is TGTGCCAGCAGCCGGGACAGGGTATTCTATGGCTACACCTTC. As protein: CASSRDRVFYGYTF.

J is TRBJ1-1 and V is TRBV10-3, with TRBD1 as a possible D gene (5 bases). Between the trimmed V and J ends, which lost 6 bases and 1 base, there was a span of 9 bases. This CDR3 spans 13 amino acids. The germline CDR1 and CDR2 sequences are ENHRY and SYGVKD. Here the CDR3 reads CAISGTGNTEAFF. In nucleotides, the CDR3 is TGTGCCATCAGCGGGACTGGGAACACTGAAGCTTTCTTT.

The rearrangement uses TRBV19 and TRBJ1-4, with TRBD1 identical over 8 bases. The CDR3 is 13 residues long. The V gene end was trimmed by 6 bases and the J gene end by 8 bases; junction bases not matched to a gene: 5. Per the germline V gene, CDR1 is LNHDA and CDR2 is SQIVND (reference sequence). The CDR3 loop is CASRRTGREKLFF. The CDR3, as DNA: TGTGCCAGTAGGCGGACAGGGAGGGAAAAACTGTTTTTT.

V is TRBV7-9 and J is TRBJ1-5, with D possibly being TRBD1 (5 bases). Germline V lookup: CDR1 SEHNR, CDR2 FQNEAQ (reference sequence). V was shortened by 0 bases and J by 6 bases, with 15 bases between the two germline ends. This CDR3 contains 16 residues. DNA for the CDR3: TGTGCCAGCAGCTTAGCACTTGGGGCAGACCCTCAGCCCCAGCATTTT. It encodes CASSLALGADPQPQHF.